This T cell receptor (beta chain) is from a study of shared clonotypes between healthy human individuals. Findings of the study overall: A reduction in generation probabilities was seen for non-shared clonotypes relative to those shared by all four donors.

Trimming stripped 4 bases from V and 3 bases from J, with 19 bases between. Per germline, CDR1 ENHRY and CDR2 SYGVKD. There are 16 residues in the CDR3. CD45RO-negative CD8 cells positively selected for CCR7 made up the naive population, which excluded terminally differentiated effector memory CD45RA+ cells. Researchers ran the assay at a deep level. In the authors' methods: ImmunoSEQ only sent back junction sequences with no quality scores, so filtering was done differently. Data came from immunoSEQ multiplex PCR; TCRdb stores just in-frame clones and leaves some out. The DNA gave D and trimming, while V, J and clone size come from that table. The sample yields around 600,000 clones, approximately 95% seen once. Turning to this clone: Its target is not known.

This chain connects TRBV10-3 to TRBJ2-7; D possibly uses TRBD1 or TRBD2 (5 bases each). This sequence originates from a woman aged 25-40 years in good health. Sequencing was done on a sample of naive CD8+ T cells sorted from blood. CDR3 DNA: TGTGCCATCAGTGTTTGGGGGAATCGCAGCATCTACGAGCAGTACTTC. Residues: CAISVWGNRSIYEQYF.